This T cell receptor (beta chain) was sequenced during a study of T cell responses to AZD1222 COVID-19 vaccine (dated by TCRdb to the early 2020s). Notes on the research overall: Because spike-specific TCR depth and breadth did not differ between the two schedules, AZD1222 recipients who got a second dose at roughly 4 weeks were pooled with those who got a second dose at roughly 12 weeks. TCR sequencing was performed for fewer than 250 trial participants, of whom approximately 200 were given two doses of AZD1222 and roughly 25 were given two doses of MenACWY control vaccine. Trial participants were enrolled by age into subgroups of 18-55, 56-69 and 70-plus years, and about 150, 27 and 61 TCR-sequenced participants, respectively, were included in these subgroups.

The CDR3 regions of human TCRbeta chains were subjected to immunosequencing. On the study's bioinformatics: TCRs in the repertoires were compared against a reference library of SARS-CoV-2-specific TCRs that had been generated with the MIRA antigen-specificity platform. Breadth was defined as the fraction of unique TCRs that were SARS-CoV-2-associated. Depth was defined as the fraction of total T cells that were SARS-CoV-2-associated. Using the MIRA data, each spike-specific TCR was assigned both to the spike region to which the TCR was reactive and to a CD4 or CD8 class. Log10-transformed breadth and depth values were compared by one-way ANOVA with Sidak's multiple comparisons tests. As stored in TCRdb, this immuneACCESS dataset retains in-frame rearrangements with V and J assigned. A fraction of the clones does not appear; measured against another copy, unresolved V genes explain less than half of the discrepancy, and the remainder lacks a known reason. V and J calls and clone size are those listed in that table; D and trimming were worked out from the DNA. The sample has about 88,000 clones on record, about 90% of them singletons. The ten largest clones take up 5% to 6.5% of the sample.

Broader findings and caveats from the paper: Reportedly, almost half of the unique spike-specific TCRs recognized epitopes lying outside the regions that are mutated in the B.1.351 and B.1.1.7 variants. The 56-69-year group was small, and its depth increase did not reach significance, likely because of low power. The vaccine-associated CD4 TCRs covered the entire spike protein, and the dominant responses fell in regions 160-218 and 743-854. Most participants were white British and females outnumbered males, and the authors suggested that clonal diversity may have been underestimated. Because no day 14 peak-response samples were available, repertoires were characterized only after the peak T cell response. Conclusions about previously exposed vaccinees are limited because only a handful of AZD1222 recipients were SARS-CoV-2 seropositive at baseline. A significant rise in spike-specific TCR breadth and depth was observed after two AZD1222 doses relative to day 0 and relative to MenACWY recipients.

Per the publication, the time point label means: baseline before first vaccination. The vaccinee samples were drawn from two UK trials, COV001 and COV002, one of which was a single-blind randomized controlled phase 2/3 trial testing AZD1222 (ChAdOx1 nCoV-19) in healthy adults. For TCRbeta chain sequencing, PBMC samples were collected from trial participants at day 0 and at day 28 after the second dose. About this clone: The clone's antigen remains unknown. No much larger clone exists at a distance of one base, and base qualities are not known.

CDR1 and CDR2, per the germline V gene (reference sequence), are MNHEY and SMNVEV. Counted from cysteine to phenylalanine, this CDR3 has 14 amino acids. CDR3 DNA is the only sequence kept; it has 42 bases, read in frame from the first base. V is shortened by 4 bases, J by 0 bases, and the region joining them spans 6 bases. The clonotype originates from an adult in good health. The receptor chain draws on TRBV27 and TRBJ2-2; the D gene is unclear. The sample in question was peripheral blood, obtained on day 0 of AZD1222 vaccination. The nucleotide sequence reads TGTGCCAGCAGTTATCAGGCGAACACCGGGGAGCTGTTTTTT. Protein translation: CASSYQANTGELFF.